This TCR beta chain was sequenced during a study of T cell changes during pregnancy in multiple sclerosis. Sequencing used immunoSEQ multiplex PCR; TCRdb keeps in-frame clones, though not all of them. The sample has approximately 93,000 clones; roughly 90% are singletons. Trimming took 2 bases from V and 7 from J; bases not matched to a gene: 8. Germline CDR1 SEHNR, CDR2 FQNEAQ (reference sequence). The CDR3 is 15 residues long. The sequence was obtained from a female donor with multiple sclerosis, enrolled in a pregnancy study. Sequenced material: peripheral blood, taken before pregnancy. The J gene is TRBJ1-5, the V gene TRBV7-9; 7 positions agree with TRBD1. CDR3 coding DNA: TGTGCCAGCAGCTTAACAGGGGCGGAAAGACAGCCCCAGCATTTT. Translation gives CASSLTGAERQPQHF.